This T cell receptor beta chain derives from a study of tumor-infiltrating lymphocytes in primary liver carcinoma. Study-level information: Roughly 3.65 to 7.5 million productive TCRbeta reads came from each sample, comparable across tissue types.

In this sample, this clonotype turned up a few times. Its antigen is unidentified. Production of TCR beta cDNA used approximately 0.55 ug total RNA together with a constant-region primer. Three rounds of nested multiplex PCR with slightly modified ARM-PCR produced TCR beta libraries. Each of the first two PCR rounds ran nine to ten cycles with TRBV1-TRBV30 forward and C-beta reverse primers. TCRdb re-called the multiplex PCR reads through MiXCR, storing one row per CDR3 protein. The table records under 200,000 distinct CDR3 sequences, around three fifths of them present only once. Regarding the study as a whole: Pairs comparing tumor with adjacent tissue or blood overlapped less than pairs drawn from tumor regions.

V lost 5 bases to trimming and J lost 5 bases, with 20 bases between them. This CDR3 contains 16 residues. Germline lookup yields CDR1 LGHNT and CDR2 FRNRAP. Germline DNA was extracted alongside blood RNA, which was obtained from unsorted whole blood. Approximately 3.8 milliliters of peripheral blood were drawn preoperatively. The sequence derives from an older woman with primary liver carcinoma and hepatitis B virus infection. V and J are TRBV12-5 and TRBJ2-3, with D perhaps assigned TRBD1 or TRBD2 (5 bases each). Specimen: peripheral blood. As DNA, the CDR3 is TGTGCTAGTGGTCTCGGCGCTAGCCAAAGGGGAGATACGCAGTATTTT. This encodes CASGLGASQRGDTQYF.